The clone carrying this T cell receptor beta chain was seen a handful of times. The antigen remains undetermined. Germline lookup yields CDR1 ENHRY and CDR2 SYGVKD. The CDR3 spans 12 residues. Trimming shortened V by 3 bases and J by 6 bases, and 9 bases separated the two germline ends. The data originate from a study of identical twins. Overall study findings and caveats: Low generation-probability sequences were in excess among twin-shared out-of-frame alpha sequences.

TCRdb re-derived calls from the 5' RACE reads in MiXCR, one entry per CDR3 protein. Of 500,000 to 650,000 distinct CDR3 sequences listed, 20% to 25% are singletons. This sample also belongs to another study, concerning yellow fever vaccine responses in identical twins.

The clonotype was recovered from a woman younger than 35 in good health. Sequencing input: CD4+ T cells sorted from blood. V usage is TRBV10-3 and J usage is TRBJ2-7; unclear D gene. The CDR3: CAISDGLPEQYF. Written as DNA, the CDR3 is TGTGCCATCAGTGACGGCCTGCCCGAGCAGTACTTC.